The 18 T cell receptor beta chains given below trace back to one sample, sequenced in a study of shared clonotypes between healthy human individuals. The table came from immunoSEQ multiplex PCR; TCRdb's copy has only in-frame clones and leaves some out. The sample has 490,000 or so clones; 60% to 85% are singletons. Specimen: PBMCs. The receptor source for this set is a woman aged 40 to 55 in good health. Some clones in this sample may be carry-over from other donors' samples.

This chain connects TRBV28 to TRBJ1-5; D unclear. CDR1 MDHEN and CDR2 SYDVKM come from the germline V gene. Trimming cost V 7 bases and J 2 bases, with 15 bases left between them. This CDR3 region has 15 residues. CDR3 sequence reads: CASNSLGNGNQPQHF. The DNA of the CDR3 is TGTGCCAGCAATTCCCTAGGGAACGGCAATCAGCCCCAGCATTTT.

This clone appeared many times. The CDR3 ends on some other residue instead of the conserved phenylalanine or tryptophan, so this is likely a read error. Within the sample, other DNA sequences also encode this same CDR3. The chain combines TRBV30 with TRBJ1-2; no firm D call. The CDR3 is made up of 12 amino acids. Germline V gives CDR1 GTSNPN, CDR2 SVGIG (reference sequence). The V gene lost 1 base and the J gene lost 1 base, with 4 bases spanning the gap. CDR3 region: CAWSAVNYGYTL. DNA for the CDR3: TGTGCCTGGAGTGCGGTTAACTATGGCTACACCCTC.

This clone was found many times. This specimen includes other DNA sequences encoding the same CDR3. The chain recombines TRBV2 with TRBJ1-5; a possible D gene is TRBD1 (6 bases). Trimming took off 0 bases at V and 7 bases at J, with 13 bases between the two ends. CDR1 and CDR2 from the germline V gene are SNHLY and FYNNEI. This CDR3 is 15 amino acids long. CDR3 in amino acids: CASSEARGAGQPQHF. CDR3 bases: TGTGCCAGCAGTGAAGCGCGGGGGGCTGGACAGCCCCAGCATTTT.

The chain combines TRBV6-1 with TRBJ1-5, with 7 nucleotides matching TRBD1. CDR3 length equals 16 residues. Looked up from germline, CDR1 is MNHNS and CDR2 is SASEGT. V lost 4 bases to trimming and J lost 4 bases; unmatched junction nucleotides: 10. CDR3 sequence (DNA): TGTGCCAGCAGTGGACAGGGTGTTATTGGGAATCAGCCCCAGCATTTT. The encoded protein is CASSGQGVIGNQPQHF.

Of note for this clone: This likely came from a read error, as a far larger clone is one base away. The chain uses TRBV30 and TRBJ1-2; D not certain. CDR1 is GTSNPN and CDR2 is SVGIG in the germline V gene (reference sequence). The CDR3 is 12 amino acids. The CDR3 region has the DNA TGTGCCTGGACCATGGACGGCGGAGGCTGCACCTTC. Amino acid sequence: CAWTMDGGGCTF.

V and J are TRBV9 and TRBJ2-7; 11 bases agree with TRBD2. Germline V gene data show CDR1 as SGDLS and CDR2 as YYNGEE. The length of the CDR3 is 15 residues. Germline trimming cut 0 bases from V and 6 bases from J; bases unmatched to any gene: 5. As DNA, the CDR3 is TGTGCCAGCAGCGTAGAGGTAGCGGGAGGGCGCGAGCAGTACTTC. Protein sequence: CASSVEVAGGREQYF.

Comments on this clone: The sample has other DNA sequences that encode this CDR3 too. The V gene is TRBV7-9, the J gene TRBJ2-1, with D tentatively TRBD1 or TRBD2 (7 bases each). The CDR3 length is 13 residues. Trimming removed 5 bases at V and 9 bases at J, with 14 bases between. CDR1 is SEHNR, CDR2 FQNEAQ, per germline (reference sequence). This chain's CDR3 is CASSLSGTAEQFF. CDR3 DNA sequence: TGTGCCAGCAGCCTGAGCGGGACAGCTGAGCAGTTCTTC. The variable domain in full, completed from reference TRBV7-9 and TRBJ2-1, reads DTGVSQNPRHKITKRGQNVTFRCDPISEHNRLYWYRQTLGQGPEFLTYFQNEAQLEKSRLLSDRFSAERPKGSFSTLEIQRTEQGDSAMYLCASSLSGTAEQFFGPGTRLTVL.

For the CDR3, the DNA is TGTGCCAGCAGCTTCCAGACGGGACAGGCTTACAATGAGCAGTTCTTC. This sequence encodes CASSFQTGQAYNEQFF. This chain uses TRBV7-2 with TRBJ2-1; 8 bases match TRBD1. V trimming: 3 bases; J trimming: 4 bases; junction bases outside the gene matches: 8. The CDR3 contains 16 residues. CDR1 and CDR2 from the germline V gene are SGHTA and FQGNSA.

The V call is TRBV9, the J call TRBJ1-1; D is perhaps TRBD1 (5 bases). The CDR3 has 17 residues. Germline loops: CDR1 SGDLS, CDR2 YYNGEE. Trimming took 2 bases from V and 3 from J, leaving 20 bases between them. The CDR3 sequence: CASSVDGGGLTHTEAFF. The DNA of the CDR3 is TGTGCCAGCAGCGTCGACGGGGGGGGACTGACCCACACTGAAGCTTTCTTT.

Remarks on this clone: An end of the junction differs from the germline gene, which may be a read error. V usage is TRBV5-1 and J usage is TRBJ2-3; D remains unclear. The CDR3 spans 15 residues. Germline V lookup: CDR1 SGHRS, CDR2 YFSETQ. The CDR3 nucleotides are TGCGCCAGCAGCTCCCCGGACGGCAGCACGGATACGCAGTATTTT. Its protein is CASSSPDGSTDTQYF.

The chain couples TRBV11-3 to TRBJ2-1; possibly TRBD2 for D (5 bases). CDR1 is SGHNT and CDR2 is YENEEA in the germline V gene. The CDR3 totals 18 residues. Trimming took 3 bases from V and 5 from J, leaving 23 bases between them. The CDR3 sequence is CASSFQRPIDGVHNEQFF. The CDR3 DNA sequence: TGTGCCAGCAGCTTTCAGCGTCCCATAGACGGGGTACACAATGAGCAGTTCTTC.

V usage is TRBV5-6 and J usage is TRBJ1-2; D perhaps matches TRBD1 (6 bases). The CDR3 runs to 13 residues. Germline V gene data show CDR1 as SGHDT and CDR2 as YYEEEE. V lost 4 bases to trimming and J lost 6 bases, with 13 bases between them. The CDR3 sequence is CASSHGTTDGYTF. The CDR3 DNA reads TGTGCCAGCAGCCACGGGACAACTGATGGCTACACCTTC.

Turning to this clone: A far larger clone is one base from this, pointing to a likely read error. The chain has TRBV6-5 and TRBJ2-5; D tentatively reads TRBD1 or TRBD2 (6 bases each). Gene TRBJ2-7 matches the end of the DNA better, so the J call may be wrong. CDR1 and CDR2 (germline): MNHEY, SVGAGI. This CDR3 is built from 13 residues. The CDR3 DNA reads TGTGCCAGCAGCCTTGTGGGGGGCCACGAGCAGTACTTC. It translates to CASSLVGGHEQYF.

The chain carries TRBV11-3 and TRBJ2-1; 12 bases fit TRBD2. Germline V gene lookup returns CDR1 SGHNT and CDR2 YENEEA. This CDR3 comprises 16 residues. The V segment lost 5 bases and the J segment 0 bases; nucleotides outside the gene matches: 2. DNA of the CDR3: TGTGCCAGCAGCGGACTAGCGGGGAGCTCCTACAATGAGCAGTTCTTC. Translating it yields CASSGLAGSSYNEQFF.

CDR3 nucleotides: TGTGCCAGCAGCGCAAGGGTGGGCACTGAAGCTTTCTTT. The encoded protein is CASSARVGTEAFF. The V call is TRBV7-3, the J call TRBJ1-1; D call uncertain. Germline CDR1 reads SGHTA; CDR2 reads FQGTGA. V was shortened by 5 bases and J by 4 bases, with 11 bases between the two germline ends. The CDR3 consists of 13 residues.

The V and J genes are TRBV25-1 and TRBJ2-5; TRBD1 matches at 10 bases. Trimming removed 8 bases from V and 7 bases from J; junction bases left unmatched: 13. Germline CDR1 MGHDK, CDR2 SYGVNS. The CDR3 contains 15 residues. This chain's CDR3 is CASRPGQGSEATQYF. CDR3 DNA: TGTGCCAGCCGGCCGGGACAGGGGTCGGAGGCGACCCAGTACTTC.

This chain links TRBV5-1 with TRBJ2-1; 9 bases line up with TRBD2. This CDR3 has 15 amino acids. With 4 bases clipped from V and 4 bases from J, the junction kept 6 bases outside the gene matches. Germline CDR1 reads SGHRS; CDR2 reads YFSETQ. The CDR3 sequence is CASSRREGSYNEQFF. CDR3 bases: TGCGCCAGCAGCAGGCGGGAGGGGAGTTACAATGAGCAGTTCTTC.

The chain has TRBV15 and TRBJ2-4, with D uncertain. CDR3 length: 16 amino acids. The germline V and J ends were trimmed by 0 bases and 3 bases, with 12 bases remaining between them. CDR1 and CDR2 from the germline V gene are LNHNV and YYDKDF (reference sequence). DNA of the CDR3: TGTGCCACCAGCAGAGATTTGGGTGGTGACAAAAACATTCAGTACTTC. This sequence encodes CATSRDLGGDKNIQYF.